This is a list of T cell receptor beta chains from one sample in a study of beta chain features in type 1 diabetes. Here immunoSEQ multiplex PCR was the method, and the copy in TCRdb shows in-frame clones only, minus some. This sample has hundreds of thousands of clones, with less than 10% found just once. Sequencing was performed on central memory CD4+ T cells from blood. The origin of the receptors is a woman between 18 and 29 years old in good health. Both conserved end residues are part of each CDR3. Each record gives: clone size, V gene, D gene, J gene, CDR3 DNA, CDR3 protein. A D gene is named only where the DNA matches it firmly. Clone size, where shown, is once, few, many, or a class for clones that have expanded.

abundance: few
v_gene: TRBV18
d_gene: NA
j_gene: TRBJ2-1
CDR3nt: TGTGCCAGCTCACCACCGTCGGGTAATGAGCAGTTCTTC
CDR3aa: CASSPPSGNEQFF

abundance: NA
v_gene: TRBV28
d_gene: NA
j_gene: TRBJ2-2
CDR3nt: TGTGCCAGCAGTTTGTCAACCCGGTGGGACACCGGGGAGCTGTTTTTT
CDR3aa: CASSLSTRWDTGELFF

abundance: NA
v_gene: TRBV5-6
d_gene: NA
j_gene: TRBJ2-7
CDR3nt: TGTGCCAGCAGCCCAGTGCTTCATCGGGAGCAGTACTTC
CDR3aa: CASSPVLHREQYF

abundance: NA
v_gene: TRBV7-2
d_gene: NA
j_gene: TRBJ2-6
CDR3nt: TGTGCCAGCAGCGGGGGCGCTGGGGCCAACGTCCTGACTTTC
CDR3aa: CASSGGAGANVLTF

abundance: many
v_gene: TRBV7-2
d_gene: NA
j_gene: TRBJ2-3
CDR3nt: TGTGCCAGTAAGGAACCGGGCGCAGATACGCAGTATTTT
CDR3aa: CASKEPGADTQYF

abundance: NA
v_gene: TRBV25-1
d_gene: TRBD2
j_gene: TRBJ2-1
CDR3nt: TGTGCCAGCAGTGAACCTGGGACTAGAGCCGATGAGCAGTTCTTC
CDR3aa: CASSEPGTRADEQFF

abundance: many
v_gene: TRBV7-2
d_gene: TRBD2
j_gene: TRBJ2-3
CDR3nt: TGTGCCAGCAGCCCCGGGACTAACTACTTCACAGATACGCAGTATTTT
CDR3aa: CASSPGTNYFTDTQYF

abundance: few
v_gene: TRBV29-1
d_gene: NA
j_gene: TRBJ1-1
CDR3nt: TGCAGCGTCACCTGGGGGATCCAAGCTTTCTTT
CDR3aa: CSVTWGIQAFF

abundance: NA
v_gene: TRBV27
d_gene: NA
j_gene: TRBJ2-1
CDR3nt: TGTGCCAGCAGTCAGAGCTCCTACAATGAGCAGTTCTTC
CDR3aa: CASSQSSYNEQFF

abundance: NA
v_gene: TRBV4-1
d_gene: TRBD2
j_gene: TRBJ2-3
CDR3nt: TGCGCCAGCAGCCAAGGATGGGGGCTAGCGGGAGGTTCAGATACGCAGTATTTT
CDR3aa: CASSQGWGLAGGSDTQYF

abundance: many
v_gene: TRBV5-6
d_gene: TRBD2
j_gene: TRBJ2-3
CDR3nt: TGTGCCAGCAGCCGGGTCGTTGCGGGAGCGGTAGATACGCAGTATTTT
CDR3aa: CASSRVVAGAVDTQYF

abundance: few
v_gene: TRBV7-2
d_gene: NA
j_gene: TRBJ2-2
CDR3nt: TGTGCCAGCAGCCCACGGGCGGTAGGGGCCGGGGAGCTGTTTTTT
CDR3aa: CASSPRAVGAGELFF

abundance: few
v_gene: TRBV7-9
d_gene: TRBD1
j_gene: TRBJ1-2
CDR3nt: TGTGCCAGCAGCTCCGGGACAGGGATTAGCTACACCTTC
CDR3aa: CASSSGTGISYTF

abundance: NA
v_gene: TRBV29-1
d_gene: NA
j_gene: TRBJ2-5
CDR3nt: TGCAGCGTAGGGTTTCGGGAGACCCAGTACTTC
CDR3aa: CSVGFRETQYF

abundance: few
v_gene: TRBV7-8
d_gene: TRBD2
j_gene: TRBJ2-1
CDR3nt: TGTGCCAGCAGCTCCGGACTAGCAGGTGAGCAGTTCTTC
CDR3aa: CASSSGLAGEQFF

abundance: NA
v_gene: TRBV19
d_gene: TRBD1
j_gene: TRBJ1-2
CDR3nt: TGTGCCAGTAGTTCCGCGGGGACAGGGGGCCTAGCTAACTATGGCTACACCTTC
CDR3aa: CASSSAGTGGLANYGYTF

abundance: few
v_gene: TRBV6-1
d_gene: NA
j_gene: TRBJ2-1
CDR3nt: TGTGCCAGTACCCCCAGGGGCTACAATGAGCAGTTCTTC
CDR3aa: CASTPRGYNEQFF

abundance: NA
v_gene: TRBV28
d_gene: TRBD1
j_gene: TRBJ1-5
CDR3nt: TGTGCCAGCAGTTCCAACAACCAAGACAGGGGGTCCTTT
CDR3aa: CASSSNNQDRGSF

abundance: NA
v_gene: TRBV6-1
d_gene: TRBD1
j_gene: TRBJ2-7
CDR3nt: TGTGCCAGCAGTGAACCAGGACAGGGTAGCAACGAGCAGTACTTC
CDR3aa: CASSEPGQGSNEQYF

abundance: NA
v_gene: TRBV6-5
d_gene: TRBD2
j_gene: TRBJ2-7
CDR3nt: TGTGCCAGCAGACAAACTAGCGGGAGTTTCTACGAGCAGTACTTC
CDR3aa: CASRQTSGSFYEQYF

abundance: NA
v_gene: TRBV4-3
d_gene: NA
j_gene: TRBJ1-2
CDR3nt: TGCGCCAGCAGCCAAGATAGGGGTATCTATGGCTACACCTTC
CDR3aa: CASSQDRGIYGYTF

abundance: many
v_gene: TRBV6-6
d_gene: NA
j_gene: TRBJ2-7
CDR3nt: TGTGCCAGCAGTTACCCGGGACTTGCCTACGAGCAGTACTTC
CDR3aa: CASSYPGLAYEQYF

abundance: NA
v_gene: TRBV29-1
d_gene: NA
j_gene: TRBJ2-3
CDR3nt: TGCAGCGCTTCACTAAGGGCAGATACGCAGTATTTT
CDR3aa: CSASLRADTQYF

abundance: many
v_gene: TRBV5-4
d_gene: TRBD2
j_gene: TRBJ2-5
CDR3nt: TGTGCCAGCAGCTCGCCGACTAGCGGGAAAGAGACCCAGTACTTC
CDR3aa: CASSSPTSGKETQYF

abundance: NA
v_gene: TRBV2
d_gene: NA
j_gene: TRBJ2-1
CDR3nt: TGTGCCAGCAGTCCCATAGGACCTGGGGGAATCTCCTACAATGAGCAGTTCTTC
CDR3aa: CASSPIGPGGISYNEQFF

abundance: many
v_gene: TRBV28
d_gene: TRBD1
j_gene: TRBJ2-1
CDR3nt: TGTGCCAGCATCACCGGGACAGGGGGCTACAATGAGCAGTTCTTC
CDR3aa: CASITGTGGYNEQFF

abundance: few
v_gene: TRBV4-2
d_gene: TRBD1
j_gene: TRBJ2-7
CDR3nt: TGTGCCAGCAGCCGAGACAGGGGGCAATTCTACGAGCAGTACTTC
CDR3aa: CASSRDRGQFYEQYF

abundance: NA
v_gene: TRBV6-5
d_gene: NA
j_gene: TRBJ2-2
CDR3nt: TGTGCCAGCAGTTACGGCAGGGACACCGGGGAGCTGTTTTTT
CDR3aa: CASSYGRDTGELFF

abundance: many
v_gene: TRBV10-3
d_gene: NA
j_gene: TRBJ1-1
CDR3nt: TGTGCCATCAGCGCAGGGATGAACACTGAAGCTTTCTTT
CDR3aa: CAISAGMNTEAFF

abundance: few
v_gene: TRBV28
d_gene: TRBD1
j_gene: TRBJ2-1
CDR3nt: TGTGCCAGCAGAGTCAGGGGGAACTCCTACAATGAGCAGTTCTTC
CDR3aa: CASRVRGNSYNEQFF

abundance: few
v_gene: TRBV5-6
d_gene: NA
j_gene: TRBJ2-1
CDR3nt: TGTGCCAGCAGCTTGCTAGATACCAACTCCTACAATGAGCAGTTCTTC
CDR3aa: CASSLLDTNSYNEQFF

abundance: few
v_gene: TRBV6-6
d_gene: NA
j_gene: TRBJ1-2
CDR3nt: TGTGCCAGCAGGCCCCAACATATAAGTTATGGCTACACCTTC
CDR3aa: CASRPQHISYGYTF

abundance: NA
v_gene: TRBV18
d_gene: NA
j_gene: TRBJ2-2
CDR3nt: TGTGCCAGCTCACCACCTCATGGGATTACGTCCGGGGAGCTGTTTTTT
CDR3aa: CASSPPHGITSGELFF

abundance: NA
v_gene: TRBV4-2
d_gene: NA
j_gene: TRBJ2-7
CDR3nt: TGTGCCAGCAGCCAAGACGTAACTAGCAGAGCCTACGAGCAGTACTTC
CDR3aa: CASSQDVTSRAYEQYF

abundance: NA
v_gene: TRBV19
d_gene: NA
j_gene: TRBJ1-1
CDR3nt: TGTGCCAGTAGTATGTTTCAGGGCGTAATGAACACTGAAGCTTTCTTT
CDR3aa: CASSMFQGVMNTEAFF